Listed below are T cell receptor beta chains from one sample, sequenced in a study of technical replicates of blood from several donors. Sequenced by immunoSEQ multiplex PCR; TCRdb stores in-frame clones only, minus some. The table lists roughly 73,000 clones, about 92% of them singletons. Specimen: T cells isolated from PBMCs. Receptors were obtained from a human donor in good health. The CDR3 runs from the conserved cysteine through the conserved F or W. The order of the fields is clone size, V gene, D gene, J gene, CDR3 DNA, CDR3 protein. D genes are given only for firm matches. Some rows have no size entry. The others give once, few or many, or a class for an expanded clone.

>-|TRBV4-1|-|TRBJ2-7
TGCGCCAGCAGCCAAGATACTGGGAGCTCCTACGAGCAGTACTTC
CASSQDTGSSYEQYF
>-|TRBV10-3|TRBD2|TRBJ2-7
TGTGCCACCGGGGGGGACTCCTCCTACGAGCAGTACTTC
CATGGDSSYEQYF
>-|TRBV27|TRBD1|TRBJ2-7
TGTGCCAGCAGTTTGGGGACAGGGCCTTCCTACGAGCAGTACTTC
CASSLGTGPSYEQYF
>-|TRBV5-4|-|TRBJ1-2
TGTGCCAGCACCCCAGGGTCTACCCTCTATGGCTACACCTTC
CASTPGSTLYGYTF
>-|TRBV7-9|-|TRBJ2-7
TGTGCCAGCGCCGGCGGGGGCGCACACTTCTACGAGCAGTACTTC
CASAGGGAHFYEQYF
>-|TRBV11-1|TRBD2|TRBJ2-3
TGTGCCAGCAGTTTCATAGCGGGTAGCACAGATACGCAGTATTTT
CASSFIAGSTDTQYF
>once|TRBV19|-|TRBJ1-1
TGTGCCAGTAGTCTCAATGACTACGGGGGTACTGAAGCTTTCTTT
CASSLNDYGGTEAFF
>-|TRBV9|-|TRBJ2-7
TGTGCCATCCTAGCCGCAGGTTGGGACGAGCAGTACTTC
CAILAAGWDEQYF
>once|TRBV10-2|-|TRBJ2-7
TGCGCCAGCAGTGAGTCGAGGGCGGGGTACGAGCAGTACTTC
CASSESRAGYEQYF
>-|TRBV27|TRBD1|TRBJ1-1
TGTGCCAGCAATTCAGGACAGGGACAGACTGAAGCTTTCTTT
CASNSGQGQTEAFF
>-|TRBV25-1|TRBD1|TRBJ1-1
TGTGCCAGCAGTGAATCCGACAGGGCGAACACTGAAGCTTTCTTT
CASSESDRANTEAFF
>-|TRBV7-9|-|TRBJ1-2
TGTGCCAGCAGCTTAAGGGCCAACAGGGTAACGGGCTACACCTTC
CASSLRANRVTGYTF
>-|TRBV27|TRBD1|TRBJ2-7
TGTGCCAGCAGTTATGGGACAGGGTTTTACGAGCAGTACTTC
CASSYGTGFYEQYF
>-|TRBV28|TRBD1|TRBJ2-7
TGTGCCAGCAGTCAAGGGGACAGGGTGGCCTACGAGCAGTACTTC
CASSQGDRVAYEQYF
>-|TRBV5-3|-|TRBJ1-1
TGTGCCAGAAGCTTGGTGCAGGGTGGCACTGAAGCTTTCTTT
CARSLVQGGTEAFF
>-|TRBV6-5|TRBD1|TRBJ1-1
TGTGCCAGCAGCTTGGACAGGGGAAACACTGAAGCTTTCTTT
CASSLDRGNTEAFF
>-|TRBV7-3|TRBD2|TRBJ2-2
TGTGCCAGCAGCTTACGAGGACTAGCGGGGCCCACCGGGGAGCTGTTTTTT
CASSLRGLAGPTGELFF
>-|TRBV5-6|TRBD1|TRBJ1-5
TGTGCCAGCAGCTTGTACGACAGGGTAGATCAGCCCCAGCATTTT
CASSLYDRVDQPQHF
>-|TRBV25-1|-|TRBJ2-1
TGTGCCAGCAAAGGGGTCAATGAGCAGTTCTTC
CASKGVNEQFF
>-|TRBV6-1|TRBD1|TRBJ1-3
TGTGCCAGCAGTGTCCGGACAGGGGTGCCTGGAAACACCATATATTTT
CASSVRTGVPGNTIYF
>-|TRBV4-1|TRBD2|TRBJ2-1
TGCGCCAGCAGCCAGCCCAGACTAGCCCATAATGAGCAGTTCTTC
CASSQPRLAHNEQFF
>once|TRBV5-4|-|TRBJ2-7
TGTGCCAGCAGCTTGCGGTGGGGGGTGGGTGAGCAGTACTTC
CASSLRWGVGEQYF